This T cell receptor (beta chain) was recorded in a study of blood T cell repertoires in COVID-19. As for the study in general: Sites across the United States, Italy and Spain contributed samples from acute and convalescent COVID-19. PBMCs, B-cell-depleted T cells, or T cells provided the cDNA or gDNA that made up the material.

Regarding this clone: Other DNA sequences in this sample translate to the same CDR3.

In the study's own analysis: Estimates of nucleated cell counts were drawn from the amplification of reference gene primers. Sequenced by immunoSEQ multiplex PCR; TCRdb stores in-frame clones only, minus some. V and J calls and clone size are those listed in that table; D and trimming were worked out from the DNA. The sample has hundreds of thousands of clones, 89% seen once. This sequence was found in a man aged 35 to 55 with acute or convalescent COVID-19. Sequencing was carried out using peripheral blood.

The CDR3 reads CASSLGTSGRYNEQFF. The CDR3 DNA follows: TGTGCCAGCAGTTTGGGGACTAGCGGGAGATACAATGAGCAGTTCTTC. The chain carries TRBV28 and TRBJ2-1; 14 nucleotides match TRBD2. Germline V gene lookup returns CDR1 MDHEN and CDR2 SYDVKM. The CDR3 extends over 16 amino acids. Trimming cost V 3 bases and J 4 bases; bases outside gene matches: 2. The entire variable domain, with the rest obtained from reference TRBV28 and TRBJ2-1, is as follows: DVKVTQSSRYLVKRTGEKVFLECVQDMDHENMFWYRQDPGLGLRLIYFSYDVKMKEKGDIPEGYSVSREKKERFSLILESASTNQTSMYLCASSLGTSGRYNEQFFGPGTRLTVL.